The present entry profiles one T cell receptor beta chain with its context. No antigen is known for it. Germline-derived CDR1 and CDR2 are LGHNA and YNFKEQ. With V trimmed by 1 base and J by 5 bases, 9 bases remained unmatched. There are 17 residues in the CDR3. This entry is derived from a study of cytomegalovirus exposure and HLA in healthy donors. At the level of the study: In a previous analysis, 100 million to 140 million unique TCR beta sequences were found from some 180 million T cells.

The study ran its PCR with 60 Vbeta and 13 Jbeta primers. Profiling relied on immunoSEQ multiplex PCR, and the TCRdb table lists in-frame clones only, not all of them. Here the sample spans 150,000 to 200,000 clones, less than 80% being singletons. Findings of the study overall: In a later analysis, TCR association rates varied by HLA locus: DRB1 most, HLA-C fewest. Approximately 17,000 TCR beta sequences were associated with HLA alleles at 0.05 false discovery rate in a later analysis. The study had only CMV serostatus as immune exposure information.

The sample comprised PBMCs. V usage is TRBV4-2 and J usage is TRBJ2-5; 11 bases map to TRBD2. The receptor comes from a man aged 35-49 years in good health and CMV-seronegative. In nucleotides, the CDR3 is TGTGCCAGCAGCCAAGTTCCAACACTAGCGGGGGTGGAGACCCAGTACTTC. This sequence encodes CASSQVPTLAGVETQYF.